This T cell receptor (beta chain) came from a study of spatial heterogeneity in lung cancer. Study summary: Consistent detection of more beta-chain than alpha-chain sequences was observed.

This clonotype was observed many times. This beta chain slipped into a library made for alpha chains as a stray read, so its size is not meaningful. The CDR3 is 15 amino acids. With 8 bases removed from V and 0 bases from J, the gap between germline ends came to 14 bases. The V gene's germline CDR1 is ENHRY and CDR2 SYGVKD. Specified time point: sample taken at primary tumor resection. Sequencing was performed on whole RNA extracted from tumor and nontumor lung tissue, or from frozen PBMC, and the material was left unsorted. The cohort: over 70 early-stage, untreated non-small cell lung cancer patients. TCR cDNA molecules each had a unique molecular identifier. TCRdb recomputed calls from the 5' RACE reads with MiXCR, one row per CDR3 protein. Altogether under 11,000 distinct CDR3 sequences are present, roughly 4% being singletons, with the ten largest covering just over 7.5%.

The chain carries TRBV10-3 and TRBJ2-1; possible D gene TRBD2, 5 bases. This sequence originates from a male donor with early-stage non-small cell lung cancer. Sequencing used normal lung tissue next to the tumor, obtained at surgery. The CDR3: CAIGGPKDSYNEQFF. The CDR3 DNA follows: TGTGCCATCGGAGGACCCAAAGACTCCTACAATGAGCAGTTCTTC.